This T cell receptor (beta chain) came from a study of blood T cell repertoires in COVID-19. In the original analysis: From reference gene primer amplification, estimates of nucleated cell counts were derived. The protocol was immunoSEQ multiplex PCR, while the TCRdb copy is restricted to in-frame clones and leaves out a portion. V and J calls and clone size follow that table, whereas D and trimming were derived from the DNA. The table records tens of thousands of clones, around 70% of them present only once. Looked up from germline, CDR1 is LGHDT and CDR2 is YNNKEL (reference sequence). The ends were cut back, 2 bases at V and 9 bases at J, with 8 bases in the middle. The CDR3 runs 13 residues.

The sample comprised peripheral blood. The source of this sequence is a woman aged 65 to 85 with COVID-19, enrolled during active disease. V gene TRBV3-1 (or the pseudogene TRBV3-2) combines with J gene TRBJ1-6; D remains unclear. The CDR3 nucleotides are TGTGCCAGCAGCCAACAGCGGAGTTCACCCCTCCACTTT. It encodes CASSQQRSSPLHF.